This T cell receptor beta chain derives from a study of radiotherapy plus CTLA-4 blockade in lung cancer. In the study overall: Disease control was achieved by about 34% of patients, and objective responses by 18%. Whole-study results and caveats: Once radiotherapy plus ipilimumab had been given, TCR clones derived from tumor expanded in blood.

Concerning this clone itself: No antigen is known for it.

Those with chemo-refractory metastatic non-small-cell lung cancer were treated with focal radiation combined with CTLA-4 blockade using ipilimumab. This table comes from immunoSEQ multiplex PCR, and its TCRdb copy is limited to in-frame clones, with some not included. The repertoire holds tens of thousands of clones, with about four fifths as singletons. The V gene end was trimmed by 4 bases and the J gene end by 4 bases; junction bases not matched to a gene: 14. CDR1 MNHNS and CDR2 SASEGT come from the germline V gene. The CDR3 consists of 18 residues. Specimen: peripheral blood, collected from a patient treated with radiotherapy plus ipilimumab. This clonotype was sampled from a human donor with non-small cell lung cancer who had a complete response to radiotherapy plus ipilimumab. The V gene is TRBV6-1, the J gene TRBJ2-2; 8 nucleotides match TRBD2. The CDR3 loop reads CASSVMRGVSVGTGELFF. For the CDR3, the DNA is TGTGCCAGCAGTGTGATGCGGGGGGTTTCAGTTGGCACCGGGGAGCTGTTTTTT.